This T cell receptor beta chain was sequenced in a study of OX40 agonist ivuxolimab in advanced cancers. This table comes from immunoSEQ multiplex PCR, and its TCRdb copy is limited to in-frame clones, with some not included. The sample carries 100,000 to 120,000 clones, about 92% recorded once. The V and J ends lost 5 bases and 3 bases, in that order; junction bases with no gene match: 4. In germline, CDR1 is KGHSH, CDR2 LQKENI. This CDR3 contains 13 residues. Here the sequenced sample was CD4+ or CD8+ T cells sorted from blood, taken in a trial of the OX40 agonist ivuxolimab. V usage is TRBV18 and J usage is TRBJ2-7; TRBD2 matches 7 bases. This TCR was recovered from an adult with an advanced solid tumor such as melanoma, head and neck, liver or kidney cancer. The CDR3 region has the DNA TGTGCCAGCTCAGCAGCGGGACTCTACGAGCAGTACTTC. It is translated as CASSAAGLYEQYF.